Given below is one TCR beta chain in context. With V trimmed by 4 bases and J by 4 bases, 7 bases remained unmatched. The germline CDR1 and CDR2 sequences are KGHDR and SFDVKD. The CDR3 length is 17 residues. Some clones are missing from TCRdb's copy, which holds only in-frame ones; the method was immunoSEQ multiplex PCR. Among 150,000 to 200,000 clones listed, about 79% were seen once. This record belongs to a study of blood T cell repertoires in COVID-19. Study background: COVID-19 samples collected from the United States, Italy and Spain covered acute and convalescent phases. The analysed material was cDNA or gDNA that came from T cells, B-cell-depleted T cells, or PBMCs.

The sample consisted of peripheral blood. This TCR derives from a woman between 65 and 79 years old with acute or convalescent COVID-19. The rearrangement links TRBV24-1 to TRBJ2-3; 13 bases are shared with TRBD2. The CDR3 region has the DNA TGTGCCACCAGTGAACCAACTAGCGGGAGGGGAGCAGATACGCAGTATTTT. Its translation is CATSEPTSGRGADTQYF.